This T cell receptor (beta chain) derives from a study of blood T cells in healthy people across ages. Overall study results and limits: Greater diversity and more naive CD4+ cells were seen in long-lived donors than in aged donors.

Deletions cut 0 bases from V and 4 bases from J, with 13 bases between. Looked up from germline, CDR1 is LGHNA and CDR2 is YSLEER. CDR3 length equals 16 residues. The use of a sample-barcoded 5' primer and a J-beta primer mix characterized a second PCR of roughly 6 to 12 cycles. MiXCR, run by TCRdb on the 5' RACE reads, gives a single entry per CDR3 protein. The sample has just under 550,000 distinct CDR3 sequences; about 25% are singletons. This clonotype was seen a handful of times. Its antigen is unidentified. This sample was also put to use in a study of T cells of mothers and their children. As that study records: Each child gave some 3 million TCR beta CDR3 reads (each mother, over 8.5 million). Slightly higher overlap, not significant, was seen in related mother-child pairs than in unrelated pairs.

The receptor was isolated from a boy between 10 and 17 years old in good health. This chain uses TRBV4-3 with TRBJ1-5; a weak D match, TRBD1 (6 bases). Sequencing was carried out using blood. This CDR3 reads CASSQEYREGNQPQHF. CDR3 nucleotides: TGCGCCAGCAGCCAAGAGTACAGGGAGGGGAATCAGCCCCAGCATTTT.